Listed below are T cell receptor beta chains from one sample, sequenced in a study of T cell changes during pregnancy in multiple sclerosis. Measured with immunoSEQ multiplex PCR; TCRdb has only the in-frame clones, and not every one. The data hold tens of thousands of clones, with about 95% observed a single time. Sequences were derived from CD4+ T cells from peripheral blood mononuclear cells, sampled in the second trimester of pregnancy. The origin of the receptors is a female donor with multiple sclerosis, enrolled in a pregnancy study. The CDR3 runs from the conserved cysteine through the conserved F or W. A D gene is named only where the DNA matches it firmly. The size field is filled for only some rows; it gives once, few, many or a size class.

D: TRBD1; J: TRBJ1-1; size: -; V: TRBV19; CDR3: CASSPNRGQGGEAFF; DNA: TGTGCCAGTAGCCCTAACAGGGGGCAAGGGGGAGAAGCTTTCTTT
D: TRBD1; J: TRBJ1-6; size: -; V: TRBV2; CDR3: CASMQGGDNSPLHF; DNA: TGTGCCAGCATGCAGGGGGGAGATAATTCACCCCTCCACTTT
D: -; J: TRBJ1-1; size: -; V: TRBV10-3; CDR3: CAISEWGGMTEAFF; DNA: TGTGCCATCAGTGAGTGGGGGGGCATGACTGAAGCTTTCTTT
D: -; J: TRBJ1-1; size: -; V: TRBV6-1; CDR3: CASSAGTPLGLNTEAFF; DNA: TGTGCCAGCAGTGCCGGGACACCTCTCGGATTGAACACTGAAGCTTTCTTT
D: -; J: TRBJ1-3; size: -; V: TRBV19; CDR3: CASSPTAYSGNTIYF; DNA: TGTGCCAGTAGTCCTACAGCCTACTCTGGAAACACCATATATTTT
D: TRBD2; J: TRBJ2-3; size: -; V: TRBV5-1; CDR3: CASSISGRADTDTQYF; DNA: TGCGCCAGCAGCATTAGCGGGAGGGCAGACACAGATACGCAGTATTTT
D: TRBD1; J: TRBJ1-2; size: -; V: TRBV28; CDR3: CASSFIYRGRIYGYTF; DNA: TGTGCCAGCAGTTTTATCTACAGGGGCAGGATCTATGGCTACACCTTC
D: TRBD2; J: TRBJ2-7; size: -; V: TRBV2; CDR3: CASRIAGGQYEQYF; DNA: TGTGCCAGCAGGATCGCGGGGGGACAATACGAGCAGTACTTC
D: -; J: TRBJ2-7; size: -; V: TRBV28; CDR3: CASSFGGASYEQYF; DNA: TGTGCCAGCAGTTTCGGCGGGGCCTCCTACGAGCAGTACTTC
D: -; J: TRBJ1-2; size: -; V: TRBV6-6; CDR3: CASSPGPNYGYTF; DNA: TGTGCCAGCAGCCCGGGTCCAAACTATGGCTACACCTTC
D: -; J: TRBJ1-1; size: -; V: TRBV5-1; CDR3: CASSFRGELNTEAFF; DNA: TGCGCCAGCAGCTTTAGAGGAGAACTGAACACTGAAGCTTTCTTT
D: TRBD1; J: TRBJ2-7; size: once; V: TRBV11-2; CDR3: CASSLETGETYEQYF; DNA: TGTGCCAGCAGCTTAGAGACAGGGGAGACCTACGAGCAGTACTTC
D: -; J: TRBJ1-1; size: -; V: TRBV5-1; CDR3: CVSRDLNTEAFF; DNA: TGCGTCTCGCGAGACTTGAACACTGAAGCTTTCTTT
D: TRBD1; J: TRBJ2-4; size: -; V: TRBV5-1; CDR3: CASSSGQGWNIQYF; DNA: TGCGCCAGCAGCTCTGGACAGGGCTGGAACATTCAGTACTTC
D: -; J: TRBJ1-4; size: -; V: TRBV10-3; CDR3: CAISESGRVGEKLFF; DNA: TGTGCCATCAGTGAGTCCGGCAGGGTGGGCGAAAAACTGTTTTTT
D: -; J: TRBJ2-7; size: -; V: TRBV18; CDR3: CASSPTVPYSSYEQYF; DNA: TGTGCCAGCTCACCTACAGTTCCCTATAGCTCCTACGAGCAGTACTTC
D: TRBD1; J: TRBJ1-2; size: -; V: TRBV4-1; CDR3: CASSPRGGTGGMNGYTF; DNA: TGCGCCAGCAGCCCCCGGGGAGGGACAGGGGGTATGAATGGCTACACCTTC
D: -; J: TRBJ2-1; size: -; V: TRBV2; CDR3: CASNMGHGNEQFF; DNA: TGTGCCAGCAATATGGGCCATGGCAATGAGCAGTTCTTC
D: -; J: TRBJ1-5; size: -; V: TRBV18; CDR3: CASSSGSESSNQPQHF; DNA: TGTGCCAGCTCTTCAGGGTCGGAATCTAGCAATCAGCCCCAGCATTTT
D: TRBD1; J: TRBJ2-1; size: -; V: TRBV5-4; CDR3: CASSLGQVGFSNEQFF; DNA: TGTGCCAGCAGCTTAGGACAGGTGGGATTTTCAAATGAGCAGTTCTTC
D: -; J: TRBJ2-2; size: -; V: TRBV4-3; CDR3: CASSQEGPGDTGELFF; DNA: TGCGCCAGCAGCCAAGAAGGCCCCGGGGACACCGGGGAGCTGTTTTTT
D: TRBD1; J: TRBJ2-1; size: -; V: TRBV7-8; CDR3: CASSPGQGRDNEQFF; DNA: TGTGCCAGCAGCCCGGGACAGGGTAGGGACAATGAGCAGTTCTTC
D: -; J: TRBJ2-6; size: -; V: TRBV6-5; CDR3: CASSYRSGANVLTF; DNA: TGTGCCAGCAGTTATCGTAGTGGGGCCAACGTCCTGACTTTC
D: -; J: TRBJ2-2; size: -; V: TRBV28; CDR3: CASWTVRSGELFF; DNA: TGTGCCAGCTGGACAGTCAGATCCGGGGAGCTGTTTTTT
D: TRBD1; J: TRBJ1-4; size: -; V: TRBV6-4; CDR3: CASSDSPGQGTSTNEKLFF; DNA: TGTGCCAGCAGTGACTCGCCGGGACAGGGCACCTCAACTAATGAAAAACTGTTTTTT